This TCR beta chain emerged from a study of cytomegalovirus exposure and HLA in healthy donors. Study-level results: Presence/absence results assume similar sequencing depth per donor, which may not hold. About 87% or about 30% of the time was how often most TCR beta V segments were productive, according to an earlier analysis.

The PCR used 60 Vbeta and 13 Jbeta primers. The method was immunoSEQ multiplex PCR; TCRdb's version includes in-frame clones alone and lacks a portion of them. The sample includes 150,000 to 200,000 clones, 80% of them seen just once. V lost 4 bases and J lost 0; bases outside the gene matches: 5. Per the germline V gene, CDR1 is ENHRY and CDR2 is SYGVKD. The CDR3 length is 15 residues. Worth noting for this clone: Its target is unknown.

Sequencing was performed on PBMCs. The genes are TRBV10-3 and TRBJ2-7; TRBD2 matches 8 bases. The clonotype was recovered from a man between 40 and 49 years old in good health and CMV-seronegative. CDR3 bases: TGTGCCATCAGTGGGGTGCGGGGGGTCTCCTACGAGCAGTACTTC. Translated, it gives CAISGVRGVSYEQYF.